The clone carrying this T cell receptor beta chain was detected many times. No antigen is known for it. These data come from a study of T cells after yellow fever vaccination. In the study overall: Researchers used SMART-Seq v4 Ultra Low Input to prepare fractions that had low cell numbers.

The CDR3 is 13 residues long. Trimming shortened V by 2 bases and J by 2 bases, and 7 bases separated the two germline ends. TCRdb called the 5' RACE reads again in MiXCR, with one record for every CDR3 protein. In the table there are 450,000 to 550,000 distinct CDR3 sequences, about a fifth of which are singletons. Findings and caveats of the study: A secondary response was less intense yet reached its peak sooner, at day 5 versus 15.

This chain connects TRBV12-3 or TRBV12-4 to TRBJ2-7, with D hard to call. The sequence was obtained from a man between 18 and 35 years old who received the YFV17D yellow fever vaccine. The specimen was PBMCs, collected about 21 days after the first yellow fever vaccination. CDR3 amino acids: CASSLMDPYEQYF. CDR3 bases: TGTGCCAGCAGTTTAATGGACCCCTACGAGCAGTACTTC.